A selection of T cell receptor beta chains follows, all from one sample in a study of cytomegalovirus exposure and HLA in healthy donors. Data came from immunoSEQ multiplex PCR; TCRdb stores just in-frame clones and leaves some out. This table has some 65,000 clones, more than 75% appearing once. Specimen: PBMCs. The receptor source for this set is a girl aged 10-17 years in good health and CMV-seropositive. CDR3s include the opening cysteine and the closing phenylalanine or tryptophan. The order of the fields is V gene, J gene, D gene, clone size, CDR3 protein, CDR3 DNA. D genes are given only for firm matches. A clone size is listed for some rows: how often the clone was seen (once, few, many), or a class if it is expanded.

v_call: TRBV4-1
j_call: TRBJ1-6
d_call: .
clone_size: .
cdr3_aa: CASSQDPQGSSYNSPLHF
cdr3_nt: TGCGCCAGCAGCCAAGATCCACAGGGATCATCCTATAATTCCCCCCTCCACTTT

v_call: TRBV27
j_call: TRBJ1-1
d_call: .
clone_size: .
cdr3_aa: CASGEQYTEAFF
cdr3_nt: TGTGCCTCCGGGGAACAGTACACTGAAGCTTTCTTT

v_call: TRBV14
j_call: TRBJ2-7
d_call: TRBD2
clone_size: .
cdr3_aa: CASSLSGSIEQYF
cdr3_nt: TGTGCCAGCAGCCTGAGCGGGAGCATCGAGCAGTACTTC

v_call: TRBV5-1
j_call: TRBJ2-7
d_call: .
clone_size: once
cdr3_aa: CASSLAPGGTSEQYF
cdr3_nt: TGCGCCAGCAGCTTGGCCCCAGGGGGGACCTCCGAGCAGTACTTC

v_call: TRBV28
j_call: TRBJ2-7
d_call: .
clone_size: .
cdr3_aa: CASRGGGSSRYEQYF
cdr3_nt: TGTGCCAGCAGGGGAGGAGGAAGTAGTCGCTACGAGCAGTACTTC

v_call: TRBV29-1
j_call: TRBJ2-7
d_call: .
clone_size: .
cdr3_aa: CSARRGPLSYEQYF
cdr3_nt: TGCAGCGCGCGGAGGGGGCCTCTCTCCTACGAGCAGTACTTC

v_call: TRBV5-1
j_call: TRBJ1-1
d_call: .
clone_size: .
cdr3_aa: CASSLDRWNTEAFF
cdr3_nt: TGCGCCAGCAGCTTGGACAGGTGGAACACTGAAGCTTTCTTT

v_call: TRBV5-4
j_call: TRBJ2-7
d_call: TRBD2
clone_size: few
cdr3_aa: CASSSTSGSYEQYF
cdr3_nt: TGTGCCAGCAGCTCGACTAGCGGGTCCTACGAGCAGTACTTC

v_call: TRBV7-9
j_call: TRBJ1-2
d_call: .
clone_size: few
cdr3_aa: CASSLGGGGEDGYTF
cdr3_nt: TGTGCCAGCAGCTTGGGGGGCGGGGGCGAGGATGGCTACACCTTC

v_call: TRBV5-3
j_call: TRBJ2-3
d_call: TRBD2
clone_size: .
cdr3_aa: CARSFCSGRFRDTQYF
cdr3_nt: TGTGCCAGAAGCTTTTGTAGCGGGAGGTTCAGAGATACGCAGTATTTT

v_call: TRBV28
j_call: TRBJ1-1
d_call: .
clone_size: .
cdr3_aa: CASSFTGLNTEAFF
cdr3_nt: TGTGCCAGCAGTTTTACAGGGTTGAACACTGAAGCTTTCTTT

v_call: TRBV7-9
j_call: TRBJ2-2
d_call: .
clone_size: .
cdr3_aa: CASREGGPGELFF
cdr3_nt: TGTGCCAGCAGAGAGGGTGGGCCCGGGGAGCTGTTTTTT

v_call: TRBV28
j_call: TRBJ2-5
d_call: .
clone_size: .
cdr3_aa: CASRSGVFQETQYF
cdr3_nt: TGTGCCAGCAGATCAGGCGTTTTCCAAGAGACCCAGTACTTC

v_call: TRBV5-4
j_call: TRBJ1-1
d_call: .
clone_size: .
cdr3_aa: CASSSQVEAFF
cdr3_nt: TGTGCCAGCAGCTCGCAGGTTGAAGCTTTCTTT

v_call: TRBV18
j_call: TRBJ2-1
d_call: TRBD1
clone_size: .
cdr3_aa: CASSPLGTGGLNEQFF
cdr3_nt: TGTGCCAGCTCACCTCTGGGGACAGGGGGTTTAAATGAGCAGTTCTTC

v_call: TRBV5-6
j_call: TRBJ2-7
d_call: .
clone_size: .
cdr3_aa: CASSRRLGEQYF
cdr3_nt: TGTGCCAGCAGCCGGCGGTTGGGCGAGCAGTACTTC

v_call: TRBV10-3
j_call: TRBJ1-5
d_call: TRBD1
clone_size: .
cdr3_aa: CAISLDREGQPQHF
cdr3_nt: TGTGCCATCAGCCTGGACAGGGAGGGTCAGCCCCAGCATTTT

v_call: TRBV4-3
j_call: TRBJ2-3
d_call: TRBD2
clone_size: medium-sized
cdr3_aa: CASSPRLAGGFTDTQYF
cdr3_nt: TGCGCCAGCAGCCCCCGGCTAGCGGGGGGTTTCACAGATACGCAGTATTTT

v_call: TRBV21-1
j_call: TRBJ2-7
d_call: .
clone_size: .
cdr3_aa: CASKRAKGAPSYEQYF
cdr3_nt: TGTGCCAGCAAGCGGGCGAAAGGGGCCCCTTCCTACGAGCAGTACTTC

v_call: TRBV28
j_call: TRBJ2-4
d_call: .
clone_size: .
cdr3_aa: CASSYHSGGGNIQYF
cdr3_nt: TGTGCCAGCAGTTATCACTCGGGGGGCGGGAACATTCAGTACTTC

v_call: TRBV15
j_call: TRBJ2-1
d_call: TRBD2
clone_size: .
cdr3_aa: CATSRVGGLDYNEQFF
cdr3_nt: TGTGCCACCAGCAGAGTTGGGGGACTAGACTACAATGAGCAGTTCTTC

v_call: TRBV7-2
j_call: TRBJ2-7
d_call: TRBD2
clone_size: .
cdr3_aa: CASSRVASGSHGYEQYF
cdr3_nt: TGTGCCAGCAGCAGAGTGGCTAGCGGCTCCCATGGCTACGAGCAGTACTTC

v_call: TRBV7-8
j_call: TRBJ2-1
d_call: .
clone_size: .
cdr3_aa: CASSLELGGFSGNEQFF
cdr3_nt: TGTGCCAGCAGCTTAGAGTTGGGCGGGTTCTCAGGAAATGAGCAGTTCTTC

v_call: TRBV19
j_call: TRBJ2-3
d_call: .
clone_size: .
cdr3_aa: CASSPTGTDTQYF
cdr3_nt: TGTGCCAGTAGTCCGACAGGCACAGATACGCAGTATTTT

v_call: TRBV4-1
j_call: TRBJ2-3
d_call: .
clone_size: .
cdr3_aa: CASSQGRTASTDTQYF
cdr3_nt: TGCGCCAGCAGCCAAGGGAGGACGGCTAGCACAGATACGCAGTATTTT

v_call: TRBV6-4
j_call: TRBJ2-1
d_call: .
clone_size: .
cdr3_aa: CASSDPTTRASTEQFF
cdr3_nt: TGTGCCAGCAGTGACCCCACAACGCGAGCGAGCACTGAGCAGTTCTTC

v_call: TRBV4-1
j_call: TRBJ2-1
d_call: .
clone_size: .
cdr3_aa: CASSRPGRGGNEQFF
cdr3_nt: TGCGCCAGCAGCCGGCCGGGACGAGGGGGCAATGAGCAGTTCTTC

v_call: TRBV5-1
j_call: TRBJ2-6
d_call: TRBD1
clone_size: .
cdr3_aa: CASSFVTGESTSGANVLTF
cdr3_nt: TGCGCCAGCAGCTTCGTGACAGGGGAAAGTACCTCTGGGGCCAACGTCCTGACTTTC

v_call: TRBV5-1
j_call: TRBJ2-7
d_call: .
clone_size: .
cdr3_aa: CASSKLDSYEQYF
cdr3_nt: TGCGCCAGCAGCAAGTTAGACTCCTACGAGCAGTACTTC

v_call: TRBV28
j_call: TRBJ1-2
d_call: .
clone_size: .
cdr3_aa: CASSDTHRIYGYTF
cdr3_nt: TGTGCCAGCAGTGACACCCACAGAATCTATGGCTACACCTTC

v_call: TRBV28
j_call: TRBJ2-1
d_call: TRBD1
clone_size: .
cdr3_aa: CATRPSPGQGYNEQFF
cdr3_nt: TGTGCCACCCGACCTTCGCCGGGACAGGGGTACAATGAGCAGTTCTTC

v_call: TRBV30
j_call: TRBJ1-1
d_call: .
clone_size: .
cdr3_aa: CAWEIVEAFF
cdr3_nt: TGTGCCTGGGAGATCGTTGAAGCTTTCTTT

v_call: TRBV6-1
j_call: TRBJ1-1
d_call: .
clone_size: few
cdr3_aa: CASSVSEAFF
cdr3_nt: TGTGCCAGCAGTGTTAGTGAAGCTTTCTTT

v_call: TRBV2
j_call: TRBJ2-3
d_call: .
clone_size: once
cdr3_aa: CASSAGFTDTQYF
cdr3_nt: TGTGCCAGCAGTGCAGGGTTCACAGATACGCAGTATTTT

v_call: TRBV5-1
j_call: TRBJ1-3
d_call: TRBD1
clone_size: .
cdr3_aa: CASSLETGASGNTIYF
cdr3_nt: TGCGCCAGCAGCTTGGAGACAGGGGCCTCTGGAAACACCATATATTTT

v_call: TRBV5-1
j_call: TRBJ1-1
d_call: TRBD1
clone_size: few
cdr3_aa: CASSPRTGGVNTEAFF
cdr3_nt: TGCGCCAGCAGCCCTCGTACAGGGGGGGTGAACACTGAAGCTTTCTTT

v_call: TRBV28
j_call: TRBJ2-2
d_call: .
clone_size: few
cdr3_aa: CASSRTPFANTGELFF
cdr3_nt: TGTGCCAGCAGCCGGACTCCTTTTGCGAACACCGGGGAGCTGTTTTTT

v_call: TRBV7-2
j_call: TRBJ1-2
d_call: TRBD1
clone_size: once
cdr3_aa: CASSLPGTGGYTF
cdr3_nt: TGTGCCAGCAGCCTCCCGGGGACAGGAGGCTACACCTTC

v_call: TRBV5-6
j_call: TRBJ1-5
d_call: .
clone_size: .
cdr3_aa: CASSASSQPQHF
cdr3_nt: TGTGCCAGCAGCGCTAGTAGTCAGCCCCAGCATTTT

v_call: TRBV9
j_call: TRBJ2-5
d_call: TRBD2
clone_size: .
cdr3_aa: CASSSRPGLAGRETQYF
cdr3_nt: TGTGCCAGCAGTTCAAGACCGGGACTAGCGGGGAGGGAGACCCAGTACTTC

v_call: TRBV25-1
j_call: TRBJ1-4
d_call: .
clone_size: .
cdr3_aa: CASSEPMGGEKLFF
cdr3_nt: TGTGCCAGCAGTGAACCCATGGGGGGGGAAAAACTGTTTTTT